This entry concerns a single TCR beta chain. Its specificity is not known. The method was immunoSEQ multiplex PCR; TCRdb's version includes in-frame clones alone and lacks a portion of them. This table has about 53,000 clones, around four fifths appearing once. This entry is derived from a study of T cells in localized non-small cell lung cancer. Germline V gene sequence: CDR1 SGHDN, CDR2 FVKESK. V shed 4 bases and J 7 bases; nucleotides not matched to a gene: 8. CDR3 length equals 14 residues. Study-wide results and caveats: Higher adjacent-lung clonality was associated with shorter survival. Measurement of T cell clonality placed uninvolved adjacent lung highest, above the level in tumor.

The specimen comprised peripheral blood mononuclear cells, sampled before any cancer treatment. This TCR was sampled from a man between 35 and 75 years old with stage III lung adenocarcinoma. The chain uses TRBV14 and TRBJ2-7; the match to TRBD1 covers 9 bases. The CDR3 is CASSRRTGAREQYF. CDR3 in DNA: TGTGCCAGCAGCCGTAGGACAGGGGCACGAGAGCAGTACTTC.